The clone carrying this T cell receptor (beta chain) was counted many times. The antigen remains unidentified. This record belongs to a study of early T cells in non-severe SARS-CoV-2 infection. At the level of the study: Unsorted whole-blood RNA was sequenced in bulk, leaving chains unpaired.

Study-wide results and limits: Anti-spike CD8 responses were favored by VDJdb matching, which missed private and CD4 specificities.

Unique molecular identifiers (one per individual cDNA molecule) were attached. TCRdb re-analysed the 5' RACE reads in MiXCR, keeping a single row per CDR3 protein. The table lists tens of thousands of distinct CDR3 sequences, approximately 10% of them singletons. The ends were cut back, 1 base at V and 8 bases at J, with 8 bases in the middle. There are 12 residues in the CDR3. Input material: whole blood. The origin of this receptor is an adult who was a healthcare worker with PCR-confirmed SARS-CoV-2 infection or an uninfected control (not recorded which). The rearrangement joins TRBV12-3 or TRBV12-4 to TRBJ1-2; perhaps TRBD1 as D (5 bases). In DNA, the CDR3 is TGTGCCAGCAGTTTAGGCCAGGGAGGCTACACCTTC. Translated: CASSLGQGGYTF.